A single sample gave rise to the 29 T cell receptor beta chains below, sequenced in a study of CD8+CD57+ T cells in acquired aplastic anemia. Genomic DNA, serving as template, underwent TCR beta VDJ and CDR3 profiling. In TCRdb, the reads were re-called with MiXCR into one record per CDR3 protein. The sample carries a few hundred thousand distinct CDR3 sequences, 61% recorded once. Material: sorted CD4+, CD8+, or CD8+CD57+ T cells (not recorded which) from PBMCs. The receptor source for this set is a human donor in good health.

The table lists this clonotype with a count of one. The chain joins TRBV7-6 to TRBJ2-1; D is unclear. V was clipped by 1 base and J by 8 bases, with 12 bases between them. The CDR3 extends over 14 amino acids. Germline V gene data show CDR1 as SGHVS and CDR2 as FNYEAQ. CDR3 coding DNA: TGTGCCAGCAGCTTAGGGGTAGCTCCCCATGAGCAGTTCTTC. Amino acid sequence: CASSLGVAPHEQFF.

V is TRBV12-3 or TRBV12-4 and J is TRBJ1-5; tentative D call: TRBD1 (5 bases). The CDR3 is 16 amino acids. V was trimmed by 3 bases and J by 1 base, leaving 13 bases between them. This chain's CDR3 is CASSLRQYGSNQPQHF. The CDR3 DNA follows: TGTGCCAGCAGTTTGAGACAGTACGGGAGCAATCAGCCCCAGCATTTT.

This chain joins TRBV7-8 and TRBJ1-4; the match to TRBD1 covers 10 bases. Germline lookup yields CDR1 SGHVS and CDR2 FQNEAQ. This CDR3 comprises 14 residues. V shed 5 bases, J shed 8 bases, and the junction held 5 bases outside the gene matches. Here the CDR3 reads CASSRTGGREKLFF. The CDR3 DNA sequence: TGTGCCAGCAGCCGGACAGGGGGAAGGGAAAAACTGTTTTTT.

V usage is TRBV20-1 and J usage is TRBJ2-1; 7 nucleotides match TRBD1. The V segment lost 6 bases and the J segment 7 bases; nucleotides outside the gene matches: 12. Germline loops: CDR1 DFQATT, CDR2 SNEGSKA (reference sequence). The CDR3 loop spans 14 amino acids. CDR3 in DNA: TGCAGTGCGCACCGGGACAGCCTAGGGAATGAGCAGTTCTTC. Protein product: CSAHRDSLGNEQFF.

CDR3 DNA sequence: TGTGCCAGCAGCCCGCACAGGGGGGGCGAAGAGACCCAGTACTTC. As protein: CASSPHRGGEETQYF. The chain links TRBV7-3 to TRBJ2-5, with D perhaps TRBD1 (8 bases). The ends were cut back, 5 bases at V and 3 bases at J, with 16 bases in the middle. The CDR3 is made up of 15 amino acids. CDR1 is SGHTA, CDR2 FQGTGA, per germline.

This clonotype was counted at least ten times. The gene calls are TRBV6-5 and TRBJ1-4; the D gene is possibly TRBD1 (6 bases). The V end was cut by 0 bases, the J end by 3 bases, with 14 bases between. Germline values: CDR1 MNHEY, CDR2 SVGAGI. This CDR3 contains 17 residues. CDR3 sequence (DNA): TGTGCCAGCAGTTACTCTCTCAGGGGATCTTCTAATGAAAAACTGTTTTTT. It specifies CASSYSLRGSSNEKLFF.

The rearrangement links TRBV5-1 to TRBJ1-2; D is perhaps TRBD1 (6 bases). CDR1 is SGHRS, CDR2 YFSETQ, per germline. Trimming took 1 base from V and 4 from J, leaving 14 bases between them. The CDR3 runs to 15 residues. In nucleotides, the CDR3 is TGCGCCAGCAGCTTGTACCAGGGGCCACCCTATGGCTACACCTTC. Encoded protein: CASSLYQGPPYGYTF.

CDR3 coding DNA: TGTGCCACCAGCAGAGGAGAGACAGGGGGGACAGATACGCAGTATTTT. It yields the protein CATSRGETGGTDTQYF. The chain links TRBV15 to TRBJ2-3; 9 bases are shared with TRBD1. The CDR3 totals 16 residues. The trim removed 1 base at V and 3 bases at J, leaving 5 bases unmatched. The germline CDR1 and CDR2 sequences are LNHNV and YYDKDF (reference sequence).

The chain joins TRBV25-1 to TRBJ2-1; 10 bases match TRBD2. The junction had 14 bases not matched to a gene; V was cut back by 4 bases and J by 8 bases. CDR3 length: 17 residues. The germline V gene encodes CDR1 MGHDK and CDR2 SYGVNS. In DNA form, the CDR3 reads TGTGCCAGCAGTGCGCCCCCAAGGCTAGCGGGGGCAGATGAGCAGTTCTTC. Translation gives CASSAPPRLAGADEQFF.

The V gene is TRBV24-1, the J gene TRBJ2-5, with no clear D. The V end lost 1 base, the J end lost 4 bases, and 3 bases lay between the germline ends. The germline V gene has CDR1 KGHDR and CDR2 SFDVKD. The CDR3 covers 12 residues. The CDR3 here is CATSDLSETQYF. CDR3 DNA sequence: TGTGCCACCAGTGATTTATCAGAGACCCAGTACTTC.

Regarding this clonotype: The junction shows a germline mismatch at one end, possibly a read error. The chain uses TRBV4-2 and TRBJ1-1; 10 positions match TRBD1. This CDR3 has 18 amino acids. Germline CDR1 LGHNA, CDR2 YNFKEQ. The CDR3, as DNA: TGTGCCAGCAGCCAAGTCCCCCAAGGACAGGGGGACAACACTGAAGCTTCCTTT. It codes for CASSQVPQGQGDNTEASF.

The DNA of the CDR3 is TGTGCCAGCAGCTTGGCAGCGGGAGATACGCAGTATTTT. Its translation is CASSLAAGDTQYF. The chain combines TRBV7-2 with TRBJ2-3, with D perhaps TRBD2 (6 bases). Germline V lookup: CDR1 SGHTA, CDR2 FQGNSA. V gave up 3 bases and J gave up 5 bases, with 9 bases separating them. The CDR3 length is 13 residues.

This chain uses TRBV9 with TRBJ2-2; D is unclear. This CDR3 is built from 13 residues. The germline V gene has CDR1 SGDLS and CDR2 YYNGEE. Between the trimmed V and J ends, which lost 4 bases and 5 bases, there was a span of 9 bases. CDR3 in DNA: TGTGCCAGCAGCTTAGAGAAGACCGGGGAGCTGTTTTTT. It specifies CASSLEKTGELFF.

V usage is TRBV20-1 and J usage is TRBJ2-5, with 9 positions matching TRBD1. The ends lost 1 base at V and 4 bases at J; junction bases unmatched: 13. The V gene's germline CDR1 is DFQATT and CDR2 SNEGSKA (reference sequence). The length of the CDR3 is 17 residues. The CDR3 here is CSARALLPGQGGETQYF. The CDR3 DNA is TGCAGTGCTAGAGCTCTACTCCCGGGACAGGGAGGAGAGACCCAGTACTTC.

This clonotype was counted once. The germline gene is not matched at one end of the junction; a read error may be the cause. The chain combines TRBV20-1 with TRBJ2-1; D could derive from TRBD1 or TRBD2 (6 bases each). CDR1 DFQATT and CDR2 SNEGSKA come from the germline V gene (reference sequence). The CDR3 spans 14 residues. The CDR3 region is CSASEGGEGNDQFF. DNA for the CDR3: TGCAGTGCCTCGGAGGGGGGCGAGGGGAATGACCAGTTCTTC.

This chain links TRBV10-3 with TRBJ1-5; D is unresolved. CDR1 is ENHRY and CDR2 is SYGVKD in the germline V gene. Trimming removed 2 bases from V and 8 bases from J, with 10 bases in between. This CDR3 spans 13 amino acids. The CDR3 DNA follows: TGTGCCATCAGTGAGACTACTAGTGAGCCCCAGCATTTT. Encoded protein: CAISETTSEPQHF.

The chain couples TRBV5-1 to TRBJ2-5, with D maybe TRBD1 (5 bases). Germline V gene sequence: CDR1 SGHRS, CDR2 YFSETQ. The germline V and J ends were trimmed by 0 bases and 5 bases, with 11 bases remaining between them. The CDR3 is 14 amino acids. CDR3 sequence: CASSLDRTGETQYF. CDR3 nucleotides: TGCGCCAGCAGCTTGGACAGGACCGGGGAGACCCAGTACTTC.

This clonotype occurred once. This chain joins TRBV4-2 and TRBJ1-4; TRBD1 might be the D (5 bases). V dropped 4 bases and J dropped 5 bases, with 11 bases sitting between them. The length of the CDR3 is 14 residues. Germline CDR1 reads LGHNA; CDR2 reads YNFKEQ. CDR3 sequence: CASSPDSRNEKLFF. CDR3 DNA: TGTGCCAGCAGCCCCGACAGTAGGAATGAAAAACTGTTTTTT.

The chain links TRBV2 to TRBJ2-1; 9 bases agree with TRBD2. The junction had 5 bases not matched to a gene; V was cut back by 8 bases and J by 6 bases. The germline V gene encodes CDR1 SNHLY and CDR2 FYNNEI. CDR3 length: 13 residues. CDR3 in DNA: TGTGCCAGCGAACGCGGGGGGGCCAATGAGCAGTTCTTC. Translation gives CASERGGANEQFF.

Details on this clonotype: One junction end does not reproduce the germline sequence, and a read error may be involved. V gene TRBV7-9 combines with J gene TRBJ1-1, with TRBD1 matching 7 bases. This CDR3 is 12 amino acids long. Looked up from germline, CDR1 is SEHNR and CDR2 is FQNEAQ (reference sequence). The CDR3 reads CASSPEQGRAFF. CDR3 bases: TGCGCCAGCAGCCCGGAACAGGGGAGGGCTTTCTTT.

In its sample, this clonotype was seen many times. The genes are TRBV9 and TRBJ2-6; D remains unclear. The CDR3 is made up of 15 amino acids. V lost 1 base to trimming and J lost 0 bases, with 5 bases between them. From germline, CDR1 is SGDLS and CDR2 YYNGEE. CDR3 sequence: CASSVTVSGANVLTF. The CDR3 coding sequence is TGTGCCAGCAGCGTAACAGTCTCTGGGGCCAACGTCCTGACTTTC.

The genes are TRBV5-1 and TRBJ2-3; 8 bases map to TRBD1. CDR1 is SGHRS and CDR2 is YFSETQ in the germline V gene. J gave up 0 bases and V 3 bases, and 6 bases lay outside the gene matches. This CDR3 is built from 16 residues. The CDR3: CASSYAGGASTDTQYF. CDR3 DNA sequence: TGCGCCAGCAGCTACGCAGGGGGCGCGAGCACAGATACGCAGTATTTT.

This clonotype occurred a few times. The genes are TRBV19 and TRBJ2-7, with 8 bases matching TRBD1. Trimming took 3 bases from V and 2 from J; bases not matched to a gene: 6. Germline V lookup: CDR1 LNHDA, CDR2 SQIVND (reference sequence). The CDR3 is made up of 15 amino acids. The CDR3 DNA reads TGTGCCAGTAGTATCAGGACAGGGCCGACCTACGAGCAGTACTTC. Translation: CASSIRTGPTYEQYF.

The chain combines TRBV10-2 with TRBJ1-2, with a tentative D call TRBD1 (6 bases). The CDR3 spans 12 residues. V lost 8 bases to trimming and J lost 3 bases, with 10 bases between them. The germline V gene encodes CDR1 WSHSY and CDR2 SAAADI. The CDR3 nucleotides are TGCGCCAGCGGGGGGGGCGACTATGGCTACACCTTC. Translation gives CASGGGDYGYTF.

A few counts support this clonotype. This chain connects TRBV20-1 to TRBJ2-7; weak D call: TRBD2 (5 bases). The V end was cut by 0 bases, the J end by 1 base, with 10 bases between. CDR1 DFQATT and CDR2 SNEGSKA come from the germline V gene (reference sequence). The CDR3 sequence is 14 residues long. CDR3 sequence reads: CSARDRTGSYEQYF. The DNA for the CDR3 is TGCAGTGCTAGAGACAGGACTGGATCCTACGAGCAGTACTTC.

The rearrangement links TRBV7-2 to TRBJ2-7; possibly TRBD2 for D (5 bases). The CDR3 sequence is 13 residues long. Germline loops: CDR1 SGHTA, CDR2 FQGNSA. V lost 2 bases to trimming and J lost 4 bases, with 9 bases between them. The CDR3 region has the DNA TGTGCCAGCAGCTTATCTAGCCCATACGAGCAGTACTTC. Residues: CASSLSSPYEQYF.

This clonotype was counted a single time. The CDR3 nucleotides read TGCGCCAGCAGCCAAGAAGGTGCCAGGGGCAGAGAGGGCTACACCTTC. Encoded protein: CASSQEGARGREGYTF. The V and J genes are TRBV4-1 and TRBJ1-2, with D perhaps matching TRBD1 (6 bases). This CDR3 contains 16 residues. Germline V CDR1 and CDR2: MGHRA, YSYEKL. Trimming shortened V by 0 bases and J by 8 bases, and 19 bases separated the two germline ends.

This clonotype was counted a few times. This chain links TRBV7-2 with TRBJ1-5; TRBD1 agrees at 8 bases. CDR3 length: 15 residues. CDR1 SGHTA and CDR2 FQGNSA come from the germline V gene. The junction had 2 bases not matched to a gene; V was cut back by 4 bases and J by 0 bases. This CDR3 reads CASSSDRGSNQPQHF. As DNA, the CDR3 is TGTGCCAGCAGCTCCGACAGGGGTAGCAATCAGCCCCAGCATTTT.

This clonotype was picked up many times. This rearrangement joins TRBV6-5 to TRBJ1-1; 11 bases match TRBD1. Germline CDR1 is MNHEY and CDR2 is SVGAGI. CDR3 length equals 15 residues. The V and J ends lost 3 bases and 5 bases, in that order; junction bases with no gene match: 5. The CDR3 nucleotides read TGTGCCAGCAGTTATGGACAGGGGGCGCTTACTGAAGCTTTCTTT. It codes for CASSYGQGALTEAFF.